Listed below are T cell receptor beta chains from one sample, sequenced in a study of blood T cell repertoires in COVID-19. Libraries were prepared by immunoSEQ multiplex PCR; TCRdb keeps only in-frame clonotypes and omits some of them. The sample records approximately 210,000 clones, approximately 86% being singletons. The sample comprised PBMCs or T cells enriched from blood (not recorded which). The source is a woman aged 50 to 60 with acute COVID-19. The CDR3 runs from the conserved cysteine through the conserved F or W. The D gene is left open where the match is weak. The size entry is marked missing in some rows and otherwise reads once, few, many or a size class.

clone_size: .
v_call: TRBV7-8
d_call: TRBD1
j_call: TRBJ1-5
cdr3_aa: CASRKSKGALGQPQHF
cdr3_nt: TGTGCCAGCAGAAAAAGTAAGGGGGCGCTTGGGCAGCCCCAGCATTTT

clone_size: few
v_call: TRBV3-1/TRBV3-2
d_call: .
j_call: TRBJ1-2
cdr3_aa: CASNSVRGWNYGYTF
cdr3_nt: TGTGCCAGCAACTCAGTAAGGGGTTGGAACTATGGCTACACCTTC

clone_size: .
v_call: TRBV6-2/TRBV6-3
d_call: .
j_call: TRBJ1-1
cdr3_aa: CASSSFGKGKVNTEAFF
cdr3_nt: TGTGCCAGCAGTTCCTTTGGGAAGGGGAAAGTGAACACTGAAGCTTTCTTT

clone_size: .
v_call: TRBV28
d_call: TRBD1
j_call: TRBJ1-5
cdr3_aa: CASRVGGAGNQPQHF
cdr3_nt: TGTGCCAGCAGGGTAGGGGGCGCGGGCAATCAGCCCCAGCATTTT

clone_size: .
v_call: TRBV9
d_call: TRBD1
j_call: TRBJ1-2
cdr3_aa: CASSDRAWGYTF
cdr3_nt: TGTGCCAGCTCAGACAGGGCCTGGGGCTACACCTTC

clone_size: .
v_call: TRBV6-4
d_call: TRBD1
j_call: TRBJ1-2
cdr3_aa: CASSADREGLSYTF
cdr3_nt: TGTGCCAGCAGTGCGGACAGGGAAGGACTTAGCTACACCTTC

clone_size: once
v_call: TRBV9
d_call: .
j_call: TRBJ2-1
cdr3_aa: CASSVGTLSSYNEQFF
cdr3_nt: TGTGCCAGCAGCGTCGGGACACTAAGCTCCTACAATGAGCAGTTCTTC

clone_size: .
v_call: TRBV6-2/TRBV6-3
d_call: TRBD1
j_call: TRBJ1-1
cdr3_aa: CASSLDRGLTEAFF
cdr3_nt: TGTGCCAGCAGCCTCGACAGGGGGCTTACTGAAGCTTTCTTT

clone_size: once
v_call: TRBV6-5
d_call: .
j_call: TRBJ1-1
cdr3_aa: CASSGPRRGTEAFF
cdr3_nt: TGTGCCAGCAGCGGACCCCGACGGGGAACTGAAGCTTTCTTT

clone_size: .
v_call: TRBV5-4
d_call: TRBD2
j_call: TRBJ2-7
cdr3_aa: CASSHRTSGTYEQYF
cdr3_nt: TGTGCCAGCAGCCATAGGACTAGCGGGACCTACGAGCAGTACTTC

clone_size: .
v_call: TRBV18
d_call: TRBD1
j_call: TRBJ1-1
cdr3_aa: CASSPIESGGRVLAFF
cdr3_nt: TGTGCCAGCTCACCCATAGAATCAGGGGGCCGGGTTCTGGCTTTCTTT

clone_size: .
v_call: TRBV19
d_call: TRBD2
j_call: TRBJ2-1
cdr3_aa: CASSPLTSGRYNEQFF
cdr3_nt: TGTGCCAGTAGTCCGTTAACTAGCGGGAGGTACAATGAGCAGTTCTTC

clone_size: .
v_call: TRBV18
d_call: .
j_call: TRBJ2-3
cdr3_aa: CASSPRDTSTDTQYF
cdr3_nt: TGTGCCAGCTCACCACGCGACACAAGCACAGATACGCAGTATTTT

clone_size: .
v_call: TRBV28
d_call: TRBD1
j_call: TRBJ1-5
cdr3_aa: CASSTTGDWQPQHF
cdr3_nt: TGTGCCAGCAGTACGACAGGGGATTGGCAGCCCCAGCATTTT

clone_size: .
v_call: TRBV19
d_call: .
j_call: TRBJ1-1
cdr3_aa: CASIRGLGMNTEAFF
cdr3_nt: TGTGCCAGTATAAGGGGGTTAGGGATGAACACTGAAGCTTTCTTT

clone_size: once
v_call: TRBV7-6
d_call: TRBD2
j_call: TRBJ2-2
cdr3_aa: CASSLGGGTGELFF
cdr3_nt: TGTGCCAGCAGCTTAGGGGGGGGCACCGGGGAGCTGTTTTTT

clone_size: .
v_call: TRBV3-1/TRBV3-2
d_call: TRBD1
j_call: TRBJ2-1
cdr3_aa: CASSQDRTGGHNEQFF
cdr3_nt: TGTGCCAGCAGCCAAGACCGGACAGGGGGGCACAATGAGCAGTTCTTC

clone_size: once
v_call: TRBV5-6
d_call: .
j_call: TRBJ2-7
cdr3_aa: CASSRGASTYEQYF
cdr3_nt: TGTGCCAGCAGCCGCGGGGCTTCGACCTACGAGCAGTACTTC

clone_size: .
v_call: TRBV28
d_call: TRBD1
j_call: TRBJ2-7
cdr3_aa: CASRPGTGDGYEQYF
cdr3_nt: TGTGCCAGCAGACCCGGGACAGGGGACGGGTACGAGCAGTACTTC

clone_size: .
v_call: TRBV5-6
d_call: TRBD1
j_call: TRBJ1-4
cdr3_aa: CASSLGGGTNEKLFF
cdr3_nt: TGTGCCAGCAGCTTAGGAGGGGGCACTAATGAAAAACTGTTTTTT

clone_size: .
v_call: TRBV20-1
d_call: TRBD2
j_call: TRBJ2-5
cdr3_aa: CSASRPGGPLATQYF
cdr3_nt: TGCAGTGCTAGTCGACCGGGAGGGCCGTTAGCGACCCAGTACTTC

clone_size: .
v_call: TRBV2
d_call: .
j_call: TRBJ2-7
cdr3_aa: CASSDWTAYEQYF
cdr3_nt: TGTGCCAGCAGTGATTGGACAGCCTACGAGCAGTACTTC

clone_size: .
v_call: TRBV7-2
d_call: .
j_call: TRBJ2-2
cdr3_aa: CASSFGRGTGELFF
cdr3_nt: TGTGCCAGCAGCTTTGGAAGGGGCACCGGGGAGCTGTTTTTT

clone_size: .
v_call: TRBV5-3
d_call: TRBD1
j_call: TRBJ1-5
cdr3_aa: CARRHMPGQINQPQHF
cdr3_nt: TGTGCCAGAAGGCATATGCCGGGACAGATAAATCAGCCCCAGCATTTT

clone_size: .
v_call: TRBV2
d_call: .
j_call: TRBJ2-7
cdr3_aa: CASSVYGATYEQYF
cdr3_nt: TGTGCCAGCAGTGTGTACGGAGCGACCTACGAGCAGTACTTC

clone_size: .
v_call: TRBV27
d_call: .
j_call: TRBJ1-2
cdr3_aa: CASSLGRGDYGYTF
cdr3_nt: TGTGCCAGCAGTTTAGGCAGGGGAGACTATGGCTACACCTTC

clone_size: .
v_call: TRBV15
d_call: .
j_call: TRBJ1-5
cdr3_aa: CATSRDFREQPQHF
cdr3_nt: TGTGCCACCAGCAGAGATTTCCGGGAACAGCCCCAGCATTTT

clone_size: .
v_call: TRBV5-1
d_call: .
j_call: TRBJ2-7
cdr3_aa: CASSSTGGAYEQYF
cdr3_nt: TGCGCCAGCAGCTCTACAGGGGGGGCCTACGAGCAGTACTTC

clone_size: once
v_call: TRBV5-1
d_call: TRBD1
j_call: TRBJ1-5
cdr3_aa: CASSPGQGTQPQHF
cdr3_nt: TGCGCCAGCAGCCCGGGACAGGGAACTCAGCCCCAGCATTTT

clone_size: once
v_call: TRBV6-5
d_call: .
j_call: TRBJ1-1
cdr3_aa: CASSYPGSGAFF
cdr3_nt: TGTGCCAGCAGTTATCCCGGGTCTGGGGCTTTCTTT

clone_size: .
v_call: TRBV7-8
d_call: .
j_call: TRBJ1-5
cdr3_aa: CASSSDGARAGNQPQHF
cdr3_nt: TGTGCCAGCAGCTCAGATGGAGCCAGGGCGGGCAATCAGCCCCAGCATTTT

clone_size: few
v_call: TRBV5-1
d_call: TRBD1
j_call: TRBJ1-3
cdr3_aa: CASSLAGTVFGNTIYF
cdr3_nt: TGCGCCAGCAGCTTGGCCGGGACAGTATTCGGAAACACCATATATTTT

clone_size: .
v_call: TRBV6-5
d_call: .
j_call: TRBJ2-1
cdr3_aa: CASLGDGEQFF
cdr3_nt: TGTGCCAGCCTAGGAGATGGTGAGCAGTTCTTC